Described below is a single T cell receptor beta chain sequence and its context. It lacks a known antigen. One base away there is no much larger clone; base qualities are not given. TCRbeta CDR3 regions were amplified from genomic DNA using the immunoSEQ Assay, a bias-controlled multiplex PCR. The paper's processing steps were these. Within the assay, amplification of reference gene primers was used to estimate how many nucleated cells each sample contained. Sequence reads were collapsed and filtered to measure the absolute abundance of every unique TCRbeta CDR3 rearrangement. For each sample, productive Simpson clonality was calculated by taking the square root of Simpson's diversity index across productive rearrangements. Sourced from immuneACCESS, this table was stored by TCRdb with only in-frame sequences that have V and J called. A share of the clones is absent; for the studies checked, an unresolved V gene accounts for under half, and the remainder has no known explanation. V, J and clone size are those of that table, while D and trimming were read from the DNA. Across this sample there are roughly 120,000 clones, with around 83% seen only once. The ten largest account for roughly 5% of the sample.

This sample stems from a study of blood T cell repertoires in COVID-19 (dated by TCRdb to the early 2020s). With regard to the full study: Samples covering the acute and convalescent phases of COVID-19 were provided by collaborators in the United States, Italy and Spain. The prospective study material was composed of cDNA or gDNA derived from T cells, B-cell-depleted T cells, or PBMCs. The repertoires were released in a freely available public database intended as a resource for research on the immune response to SARS-CoV-2. Deeply sampled blood TCRbeta repertoires from subjects exposed to, actively infected with, or recovered from COVID-19 were included in the dataset. Where HLA class I and class II types were available, the types were taken from metadata supplied by the sample provider, not from assay-based typing. Nearly every sample came with metadata listing a de-identified subject ID, COVID-19 status, age in years and sex. The samples were drawn from the first 160 participants of the ongoing ImmuneRACE study and from 950 to 1,500 subjects provided by 6 global collaborators. Here is what the overall study found, with its caveats: The quantity of clinical and demographic metadata differed by source and by participant and was supplied without curation.

At one collaborating source in Seattle, patients were enrolled during active infection and were followed longitudinally through the course of disease. The collaborating institutions used their own protocols to collect whole blood in K2EDTA tubes. Collaborator samples were shipped for TCRbeta analysis as frozen whole blood, isolated PBMCs, or DNA extracted from either sample type. CDR1 and CDR2 are drawn from the germline V gene (reference sequence): LNHNV, YYDKDF. There are 12 amino acids in the CDR3, from cysteine to phenylalanine inclusive. Only the CDR3 DNA is retained, 36 bases long and in frame from the first base. The junction carries 7 bases between V and J, which are trimmed by 6 bases and 4 bases respectively.

This receptor chain uses TRBV15 and TRBJ1-5; the D gene is unclear. The material sequenced was peripheral blood. This receptor was taken from a woman in her sixties with COVID-19, enrolled during active disease. CDR3 reads: CATREVNQPQHF. The DNA reads TGTGCCACCAGGGAGGTGAATCAGCCCCAGCATTTT. Here the CDR3 is joined to the reference TRBV15 and TRBJ1-5 genes, and the full variable domain is: DAMVIQNPRYQVTQFGKPVTLSCSQTLNHNVMYWYQQKSSQAPKLLFHYYDKDFNNEADTPDNFQSRRPNTSFCFLDIRSPGLGDTAMYLCATREVNQPQHFGDGTRLSIL.